What follows are 2 T cell receptor beta chains derived from one specimen sequenced in a study of CD8 T cells in ankylosing spondylitis. TCRdb re-analysed the 5' RACE reads in MiXCR, keeping a single row per CDR3 protein. The table has some 220,000 distinct CDR3 sequences, approximately 8% seen once. Sequencing input: blood, either unsorted or a sorted T cell fraction (not recorded which). The receptors derive from a female donor with ankylosing spondylitis or in good health (not recorded which).

This clonotype was found many times. The chain is built from TRBV20-1 and TRBJ2-1, with D possibly TRBD2 on 5 matching bases. Germline assignment: CDR1 DFQATT and CDR2 SNEGSKA (reference sequence). The CDR3 length is 12 residues. Trimming left V 3 bases short and J 4 bases short, with 7 bases between. CDR3 DNA sequence: TGCAGTGCTAGTAGGGAGTACAATGAGCAGTTCTTC. Protein: CSASREYNEQFF.

This clonotype appeared many times. The chain links TRBV4-3 to TRBJ2-3; 7 nucleotides match TRBD2. V was clipped by 1 base and J by 5 bases; unmatched bases: 3. Germline V CDR1 and CDR2: LGHNA, YSLEER. The CDR3 is 14 residues long. The CDR3 DNA sequence: TGCGCCAGCAGCCAAGGACTAGCCGGAGATACGCAGTATTTT. It codes for CASSQGLAGDTQYF.